The rows below give T cell receptor beta chains drawn from one sample of a study of T cell repertoires in cytomegalovirus infection. These TCRs' antigens remain unknown. TCRdb reprocessed the reads via MiXCR and lists one record per CDR3 protein. The sample includes about 700,000 distinct CDR3 sequences, around 31% seen only once; the top ten take 15% to 20%. Here the sequenced sample was cultured PBMCs, taken from culture after CMV antigen stimulation. The source is a human donor in good health (CMV status not recorded). Some clones in this sample may be carry-over from other donors' samples. CDR3s include the opening cysteine and the closing phenylalanine or tryptophan.

TRBV15 | CATSGLASYEQYF
TRBV5-4 | CASSQPGSTDTQYF
TRBV3-1 | CASSRQGEAEAFF
TRBV7-2 | CASTNTYYNEQFF
TRBV2 | CASRNRYLQADTQYF
TRBV7-9 | CASSLEGGSAVKQYF
TRBV28 | CASSHPRRTTNYGYTF
TRBV6-5 | CASSYQWNYEQYF
TRBV4-2 | CASSQGRLGPTLDTQYF
TRBV6-1 | CASSDRDRLNTEAFF
TRBV12-5 | CASGPQGDTEAFF
TRBV6-1 | CASSSAGWNEQFF
TRBV6-1 | CASDFGGANTEAFF
TRBV5-6 | CASAGTGLDNSPLHF
TRBV7-2 | CASSPWTGDYGYTF
TRBV7-8 | CASSLPKWVGGELFF
TRBV20-1 | CSAIGIAAYEQYF
TRBV7-2 | CASSLQGLNNQPQHF
TRBV28 | CASSLANTGTSGADTQYF
TRBV4-1 | CASRTAAAASYNSPLHF
TRBV6-2/TRBV6-3 | CASRLTSGGAYEQFF
TRBV7-2 | CASSQDFTDTQYF
TRBV6-5 | CASSYLGTSGSYTDTQYF
TRBV5-1 | CASSFDRLSGNTIYF
TRBV14 | CASSQEGGGLFF
TRBV18 | CASSTGGLNSYEQYF
TRBV7-8 | CASSGLSGRSDTQYF
TRBV6-1 | CASSRGREGLISRDTQYF
TRBV2 | CASRRGQGVNQPQHF
TRBV6-7 | CASNVGPYNEQFF
TRBV19 | CASSSPTGVSYNEQFF
TRBV6-4 | CASPSPRTVTYEQYF
TRBV5-4 | CASSLDPLDQETQYF
TRBV10-3 | CAIRPGTGNGDEKLFF
TRBV12-3/TRBV12-4 | CASSFAAGSSYEQYF